The 32 T cell receptor beta chains in this list originate from one sample, sequenced in a study of PD-L1 blockade in urothelial cancer. This sample's time point: peripheral blood 6 weeks after treatment start. Sequencing was performed with immunoSEQ multiplex PCR; in TCRdb, only in-frame clones are kept and a portion is missing. This sample carries about 120,000 clones, approximately 90% of them seen once, and the ten largest clones take around 1.7%. The material sequenced was PBMCs, taken around atezolizumab (anti-PD-L1) treatment. These receptor sequences come from a man between 60 and 75 years old with urothelial cancer.

The chain carries TRBV15 and TRBJ1-5; 10 bases are shared with TRBD1. V shed 5 bases and J 5 bases; nucleotides not matched to a gene: 3. Germline values: CDR1 LNHNV, CDR2 YYDKDF (reference sequence). The CDR3 is 14 amino acids. CDR3 sequence reads: CATSGDRGYQPQHF. The CDR3 DNA reads as TGTGCCACCAGCGGGGACAGGGGTTATCAGCCCCAGCATTTT.

The chain is built from TRBV5-1 and TRBJ2-7, with 10 bases matching TRBD2. V trimming: 2 bases; J trimming: 3 bases; junction bases outside the gene matches: 2. The germline V gene encodes CDR1 SGHRS and CDR2 YFSETQ. This CDR3 has 14 amino acids. The CDR3 sequence is CASSFGTSVYEQYF. The CDR3 DNA reads as TGCGCCAGCAGCTTCGGGACTAGCGTCTACGAGCAGTACTTC.

The chain joins TRBV7-2 to TRBJ2-7; 10 bases line up with TRBD2. Looked up from germline, CDR1 is SGHTA and CDR2 is FQGNSA. V lost 5 bases and J lost 7; bases outside the gene matches: 2. The CDR3 runs 12 residues. The DNA of the CDR3 is TGTGCCAGCAGCCCTAGCGGGAGAGAGCAGTACTTC. It is translated as CASSPSGREQYF.

This chain links TRBV27 with TRBJ2-1; 9 positions agree with TRBD1. Looked up from germline, CDR1 is MNHEY and CDR2 is SMNVEV (reference sequence). The CDR3 extends over 16 amino acids. The trim removed 0 bases at V and 7 bases at J, leaving 7 bases unmatched. The CDR3 protein is CASSLSRRTGVNEQFF. The DNA for the CDR3 is TGTGCCAGCAGTTTATCCCGTCGGACAGGGGTAAATGAGCAGTTCTTC.

This sequence joins TRBV9 and TRBJ2-3; D might be TRBD2 (5 bases). The germline V and J ends were trimmed by 4 bases and 6 bases, with 15 bases remaining between them. The CDR3 consists of 14 residues. Germline CDR1 and CDR2: SGDLS and YYNGEE. As DNA, the CDR3 is TGTGCCAGCAGCATTGGACTCTTCCCCGATACGCAGTATTTT. Amino acids: CASSIGLFPDTQYF.

The CDR3 spells CASSPSGSQETQYF. In nucleotides, the CDR3 is TGTGCCAGCAGCCCTAGCGGGAGCCAAGAGACCCAGTACTTC. This chain uses TRBV7-9 with TRBJ2-5, with TRBD2 matching over 10 bases. CDR1 and CDR2 from the germline V gene are SEHNR and FQNEAQ (reference sequence). Losses at the gene ends were 5 bases for V and 1 base for J; bases not matched to a gene: 1. The CDR3 is 14 residues long.

This clone was seen a few times. The J gene is TRBJ2-7, the V gene TRBV9; 8 nucleotides line up with TRBD2. J was trimmed by 5 bases and V by 0 bases; bases with no gene match: 7. CDR3 length equals 15 residues. From germline, CDR1 is SGDLS and CDR2 YYNGEE. The DNA for the CDR3 is TGTGCCAGCAGCGTAGCCGGGACTAGGGACAACGAGCAGTACTTC. As protein: CASSVAGTRDNEQYF.

The rearrangement joins TRBV7-2 to TRBJ2-3; 9 positions agree with TRBD2. From germline, CDR1 is SGHTA and CDR2 FQGNSA. The length of the CDR3 is 17 residues. V was pared by 0 bases and J by 2 bases, with 6 bases of the junction left unmatched. The CDR3 DNA sequence: TGTGCCAGCAGCTTAGCGGCAGCGGGGGGTTCCACAGATACGCAGTATTTT. Translated, it gives CASSLAAAGGSTDTQYF. Combining the CDR3 with reference TRBV7-2 and TRBJ2-3 gives the whole variable domain GAGVSQSPSNKVTEKGKDVELRCDPISGHTALYWYRQSLGQGLEFLIYFQGNSAPDKSGLPSDRFSAERTGGSVSTLTIQRTQQEDSAVYLCASSLAAAGGSTDTQYFGPGTRLTVL.

The J gene is TRBJ1-1, the V gene TRBV19; D is unclear. The V end was cut by 0 bases, the J end by 3 bases, with 11 bases between. Germline V gene sequence: CDR1 LNHDA, CDR2 SQIVND (reference sequence). There are 15 residues in the CDR3. DNA for the CDR3: TGTGCCAGTAGTATAGAAGGTTCCGGGGACACTGAAGCTTTCTTT. It codes for CASSIEGSGDTEAFF. Full variable domain (outside the CDR3, taken from reference TRBV19 and TRBJ1-1): DGGITQSPKYLFRKEGQNVTLSCEQNLNHDAMYWYRQDPGQGLRLIYYSQIVNDFQKGDIAEGYSVSREKKESFPLTVTSAQKNPTAFYLCASSIEGSGDTEAFFGQGTRLTVV.

This sequence joins TRBV29-1 and TRBJ1-3; 9 nucleotides align to TRBD2. The J call is doubtful: the DNA matches TRBJ2-2 better. The CDR3 runs to 15 residues. Germline assignment: CDR1 SQVTM and CDR2 ANQGSEA. CDR3 bases: TGCAGCGTTGCCCCTGCGGGAGGGGACACCGGGGAGCTGTTTTTT. This sequence encodes CSVAPAGGDTGELFF.

The V and J genes are TRBV28 and TRBJ2-7, with 9 bases identical to TRBD1. CDR3 length: 14 residues. Germline CDR1 and CDR2: MDHEN and SYDVKM. V lost 3 bases and J lost 4; bases outside the gene matches: 4. CDR3 region: CASSFGDRGYEQYF. As DNA, the CDR3 is TGTGCCAGCAGTTTTGGCGACAGGGGGTACGAGCAGTACTTC.

The chain combines TRBV2 with TRBJ2-1; D might be TRBD1 (5 bases). The CDR3 length is 15 residues. Trimming took off 6 bases at V and 0 bases at J, with 12 bases between the two ends. Germline lookup yields CDR1 SNHLY and CDR2 FYNNEI. The CDR3 loop is CASRVGHISYNEQFF. CDR3 DNA sequence: TGTGCCAGCAGAGTCGGACACATCTCCTACAATGAGCAGTTCTTC.

The CDR3 reads CASRNGGEAFF. As DNA, the CDR3 is TGTGCCAGCAGGAACGGGGGGGAAGCTTTCTTT. The rearrangement uses TRBV6-5 and TRBJ1-1; D may be TRBD1 (5 bases). The germline CDR1 and CDR2 sequences are MNHEY and SVGAGI. V lost 6 bases to trimming and J lost 8 bases, with 10 bases between them. The CDR3 runs to 11 residues.

The chain links TRBV29-1 to TRBJ2-7; weak D call: TRBD2 (5 bases). Germline V gives CDR1 SQVTM, CDR2 ANQGSEA. Trimming cost V 7 bases and J 7 bases, with 17 bases left between them. The CDR3 spans 12 residues. DNA for the CDR3: TGCAGCGCCCGGGATTACAAACAAGAGCAGTACTTC. This sequence encodes CSARDYKQEQYF.

This clone was recorded only once. This rearrangement joins TRBV30 to TRBJ2-3; TRBD2 might be the D (6 bases). The CDR3 contains 15 residues. Trimming left V 4 bases short and J 3 bases short, with 17 bases between. The germline CDR1 and CDR2 sequences are GTSNPN and SVGIG (reference sequence). The chain's CDR3 is CAWTVQSGRTDTQYF. CDR3 DNA: TGTGCCTGGACCGTACAATCAGGGAGGACAGATACGCAGTATTTT.

This chain uses TRBV13 with TRBJ1-3, with D possibly matching TRBD1 (5 bases). The V gene lost 5 bases and the J gene lost 0 bases, with 11 bases spanning the gap. Germline-derived CDR1 and CDR2 are PRHDT and FYEKMQ (reference sequence). The CDR3 sequence is 15 residues long. The chain's CDR3 is CASSQGVTSGNTIYF. The CDR3 DNA follows: TGTGCCAGCAGCCAAGGGGTAACCTCTGGAAACACCATATATTTT.

The chain carries TRBV14 and TRBJ2-1; weak D call: TRBD2 (6 bases). The germline gives CDR1 SGHDN, CDR2 FVKESK. The CDR3 runs to 13 residues. Trimming pared 4 bases from V and 5 bases from J, leaving 9 bases between. This chain's CDR3 is CASSPGLNNEQFF. CDR3 nucleotide sequence: TGTGCCAGCAGCCCGGGACTGAACAATGAGCAGTTCTTC.

V gene TRBV28 combines with J gene TRBJ1-4, with TRBD1 as a possible D gene (6 bases). Germline-derived CDR1 and CDR2 are MDHEN and SYDVKM. The CDR3 covers 14 residues. The V end was cut by 9 bases, the J end by 2 bases, with 13 bases between. The CDR3 DNA reads as TGTGCCAGTACAGGGTTAGTGACTAATGAAAAACTGTTTTTT. This encodes CASTGLVTNEKLFF. Based on the CDR3 plus reference TRBV28 and TRBJ1-4, the full variable domain is DVKVTQSSRYLVKRTGEKVFLECVQDMDHENMFWYRQDPGLGLRLIYFSYDVKMKEKGDIPEGYSVSREKKERFSLILESASTNQTSMYLCASTGLVTNEKLFFGSGTQLSVL.

The table lists this clone with a count of one. The chain has TRBV25-1 and TRBJ2-5; the match to TRBD2 covers 9 bases. The V and J ends lost 1 base and 7 bases, in that order; junction bases with no gene match: 16. The germline V gene encodes CDR1 MGHDK and CDR2 SYGVNS. The CDR3 extends over 18 amino acids. CDR3 in DNA: TGTGCCAGCAGTGAATCCCGAGCTAGCGGGATTTTTCTCGGGACCCAGTACTTC. This gives the protein CASSESRASGIFLGTQYF.

This chain connects TRBV28 to TRBJ2-1, with D possibly TRBD1 on 5 matching bases. The CDR3 is made up of 14 amino acids. Germline CDR1 is MDHEN and CDR2 is SYDVKM. V was cut by 6 bases and J by 10 bases, with 19 bases left in between. The CDR3 nucleotides are TGTGCCAGCAGGGCCGCAGGGTTAGGCCACGAGCAGTTCTTC. Protein: CASRAAGLGHEQFF.

V and J are TRBV7-3 and TRBJ2-6, with 16 bases fitting TRBD2. Losses at the gene ends were 1 base for V and 2 bases for J; bases not matched to a gene: 14. Germline V lookup: CDR1 SGHTA, CDR2 FQGTGA. This CDR3 is 23 amino acids long. CDR3 DNA sequence: TGTGCCAGCAGCTTAATGGGATGGGGGACTAGCGGGAGGGGGGCTGCTGGGGCCAACGTCCTGACTTTC. It encodes CASSLMGWGTSGRGAAGANVLTF. Supplemented by reference TRBV7-3 and TRBJ2-6, the full variable domain reads GAGVSQTPSNKVTEKGKYVELRCDPISGHTALYWYRQSLGQGPEFLIYFQGTGAADDSGLPNDRFFAVRPEGSVSTLKIQRTERGDSAVYLCASSLMGWGTSGRGAAGANVLTFGAGSRLTVL.

The chain couples TRBV11-3 to TRBJ2-1, with 7 bases aligning to TRBD2. CDR3 length: 17 residues. V lost 4 bases to trimming and J lost 1 base; unmatched junction nucleotides: 10. CDR1 is SGHNT, CDR2 YENEEA, per germline. The CDR3 here is CASSWVWGGGSYNEQFF. Here the CDR3 DNA reads TGTGCCAGCAGCTGGGTATGGGGCGGGGGATCCTACAATGAGCAGTTCTTC. Full variable domain (missing parts from reference TRBV11-3 and TRBJ2-1): EAGVVQSPRYKIIEKKQPVAFWCNPISGHNTLYWYLQNLGQGPELLIRYENEEAVDDSQLPKDRFSAERLKGVDSTLKIQPAELGDSAVYLCASSWVWGGGSYNEQFFGPGTRLTVL.

The J gene is TRBJ2-7, the V gene TRBV5-1; possibly TRBD1 for D (6 bases). Germline CDR1 and CDR2: SGHRS and YFSETQ. The CDR3 consists of 13 residues. V lost 2 bases and J lost 11, with 17 bases in between. The CDR3 bases are TGCGCCAGCAGCTTAATACAGGGAGAGGCGGAGTACTTC. This codes for CASSLIQGEAEYF.

The J gene is TRBJ2-5, the V gene TRBV27; D is uncertain. The germline CDR1 and CDR2 sequences are MNHEY and SMNVEV (reference sequence). V dropped 5 bases and J dropped 3 bases, with 13 bases sitting between them. CDR3 length: 14 amino acids. CDR3 loop: CASSLLRRKETQYF. CDR3 DNA: TGTGCCAGCAGTCTCCTTCGCAGGAAAGAGACCCAGTACTTC.

This chain links TRBV18 with TRBJ1-4, with TRBD1 as a possible D gene (6 bases). V shed 4 bases and J shed 8 bases, with 14 bases lying between them. Germline assignment: CDR1 KGHSH and CDR2 LQKENI. The CDR3 runs to 14 residues. The CDR3: CASSLQGRAEKLFF. CDR3 in DNA: TGTGCCAGCTCACTACAGGGCAGGGCCGAAAAACTGTTTTTT.

V is TRBV5-1 and J is TRBJ1-1, with TRBD1 matching 7 bases. The J segment lost 4 bases and the V segment lost 5 bases, leaving 8 bases of the junction unmatched. Germline V gene lookup returns CDR1 SGHRS and CDR2 YFSETQ. The length of the CDR3 is 14 residues. For the CDR3, the DNA is TGCGCCAGCAGAAATGACAGGGAGGCCACTGAAGCTTTCTTT. It is translated as CASRNDREATEAFF.

The genes are TRBV9 and TRBJ2-2; D is ambiguous. CDR3 length: 16 residues. Germline CDR1 is SGDLS and CDR2 is YYNGEE. Trimming removed 4 bases at V and 6 bases at J, with 19 bases between. CDR3 region: CASSPRGSTRSGELFF. CDR3 nucleotides: TGTGCCAGCAGCCCCCGAGGTTCCACGCGGTCCGGGGAGCTGTTTTTT. Variable domain in full (rest from reference TRBV9 and TRBJ2-2): DSGVTQTPKHLITATGQRVTLRCSPRSGDLSVYWYQQSLDQGLQFLIQYYNGEERAKGNILERFSAQQFPDLHSELNLSSLELGDSALYFCASSPRGSTRSGELFFGEGSRLTVL.

A few counts support this clone. The chain has TRBV5-1 and TRBJ1-1; weak D call: TRBD1 (6 bases). Germline values: CDR1 SGHRS, CDR2 YFSETQ. V was pared by 4 bases and J by 4 bases, with 17 bases between. The CDR3 covers 15 residues. CDR3: CASSPGAGVGTEAFF. The CDR3 nucleotides read TGCGCCAGCAGCCCGGGTGCAGGGGTCGGCACTGAAGCTTTCTTT. The full variable domain, rest sourced from reference TRBV5-1 and TRBJ1-1, is KAGVTQTPRYLIKTRGQQVTLSCSPISGHRSVSWYQQTPGQGLQFLFEYFSETQRNKGNFPGRFSGRQFSNSRSEMNVSTLELGDSALYLCASSPGAGVGTEAFFGQGTRLTVV.

This clone was detected once. J is TRBJ2-7 and V is TRBV11-2, with D uncertain. Germline loops: CDR1 SGHAT, CDR2 FQNNGV. The germline V and J ends were trimmed by 2 bases and 0 bases, with 14 bases remaining between them. This CDR3 comprises 16 residues. DNA of the CDR3: TGTGCCAGCAGCTTAACGCCTGAATCCAGCTCCTACGAGCAGTACTTC. Amino acids: CASSLTPESSSYEQYF.

The chain links TRBV19 to TRBJ2-5; 7 nucleotides agree with TRBD2. After removal of 3 bases from V and 2 bases from J, the junction contained 6 bases not matched to a gene. Per the germline V gene, CDR1 is LNHDA and CDR2 is SQIVND (reference sequence). The CDR3 length is 15 residues. The CDR3 DNA follows: TGTGCCAGTAGTATTGGCGGGAGCTTACAAGAGACCCAGTACTTC. Protein product: CASSIGGSLQETQYF.

The chain couples TRBV5-1 to TRBJ2-1; 7 nucleotides agree with TRBD2. The CDR3 loop spans 15 amino acids. The V gene's germline CDR1 is SGHRS and CDR2 YFSETQ. The V gene end was trimmed by 4 bases and the J gene end by 1 base; junction bases not matched to a gene: 5. The CDR3 loop reads CASSAGGGSYNEQFF. The CDR3 DNA reads TGCGCCAGCAGCGCTGGGGGGGGTTCCTACAATGAGCAGTTCTTC.

A remark on this clone: Other DNA sequences in the sample encode the same CDR3. The chain employs TRBV7-9 and TRBJ2-7; 10 bases line up with TRBD2. J gave up 10 bases and V 4 bases, and 10 bases lay outside the gene matches. The CDR3 has 14 residues. CDR1 SEHNR and CDR2 FQNEAQ come from the germline V gene (reference sequence). The DNA of the CDR3 is TGTGCCAGCAGCTCTTCTAGCGGGAGTGGGAAACAGTACTTC. It specifies CASSSSSGSGKQYF.